The next 29 T cell receptor beta chains were all read from a single sample in a study of blood T cell repertoires in COVID-19. The method was immunoSEQ multiplex PCR; TCRdb's version includes in-frame clones alone and lacks a portion of them. This sample yields roughly 280,000 clones, of which roughly 90% are seen a single time; 11% belongs to the top ten. Sequencing used peripheral blood. These receptors were obtained from a woman under 40 with COVID-19, enrolled during active disease.

The genes are TRBV6-5 and TRBJ1-1, with 7 bases fitting TRBD1. J lost 8 bases, V lost 7 bases, and 7 bases had no gene match. The CDR3 sequence is 12 residues long. Germline CDR1 is MNHEY and CDR2 is SVGAGI. Here the CDR3 DNA reads TGTGCCAGCACCATAACAGGGGAGGAAGCTTTCTTT. This encodes CASTITGEEAFF.

This clone was detected only once. V gene TRBV27 combines with J gene TRBJ2-7, with 8 positions matching TRBD1. The CDR3 extends over 14 amino acids. Looked up from germline, CDR1 is MNHEY and CDR2 is SMNVEV (reference sequence). The V segment lost 6 bases and the J segment 4 bases; nucleotides outside the gene matches: 8. CDR3 DNA: TGTGCCAGCAGCAGGACAGGGTCCCTATACGAGCAGTACTTC. This codes for CASSRTGSLYEQYF.

This chain links TRBV7-6 with TRBJ2-1; 7 bases agree with TRBD2. The CDR3 totals 17 residues. V gave up 3 bases and J gave up 0 bases; unmatched junction bases: 8. The V gene's germline CDR1 is SGHVS and CDR2 FNYEAQ. This CDR3 reads CASSFAGTTSSYNEQFF. In DNA, the CDR3 is TGTGCCAGCAGCTTTGCTGGGACTACGAGCTCCTACAATGAGCAGTTCTTC.

The V and J genes are TRBV9 and TRBJ2-2, with 7 bases lining up with TRBD2. CDR3 size: 16 residues. J gave up 5 bases and V 5 bases, and 12 bases lay outside the gene matches. CDR1 and CDR2 from the germline V gene are SGDLS and YYNGEE. The CDR3 sequence is CASRRGSGYGTGELFF. The DNA for the CDR3 is TGTGCCAGCAGAAGAGGTAGCGGGTACGGAACCGGGGAGCTGTTTTTT.

The chain links TRBV10-2 to TRBJ1-4, with 11 bases that match TRBD1. This CDR3 is built from 18 residues. Germline trimming cut 3 bases from V and 0 bases from J; bases unmatched to any gene: 6. Germline V lookup: CDR1 WSHSY, CDR2 SAAADI. DNA of the CDR3: TGCGCCAGCAGTGAATGGACAGGGGGCCCTACAACTAATGAAAAACTGTTTTTT. This sequence encodes CASSEWTGGPTTNEKLFF.

V is TRBV7-9 and J is TRBJ2-1; TRBD2 is a possible D gene (6 bases). The CDR3 runs 16 residues. CDR1 is SEHNR and CDR2 is FQNEAQ in the germline V gene (reference sequence). Trimming shortened V by 0 bases and J by 4 bases, and 13 bases separated the two germline ends. Here the CDR3 reads CASSLAMVAVYNEQFF. DNA of the CDR3: TGTGCCAGCAGCTTAGCGATGGTAGCGGTATACAATGAGCAGTTCTTC.

The rearrangement joins TRBV7-2 to TRBJ1-6, with D tentatively TRBD1 (6 bases). Germline CDR1 and CDR2: SGHTA and FQGNSA. The CDR3 loop spans 17 amino acids. Trimming cost V 5 bases and J 0 bases, with 14 bases left between them. The CDR3 is CASSIGQSLSYNSPLHF. The DNA for the CDR3 is TGTGCCAGCAGCATCGGACAGAGTCTCTCCTATAATTCACCCCTCCACTTT. Complete variable domain (other parts from reference TRBV7-2 and TRBJ1-6): GAGVSQSPSNKVTEKGKDVELRCDPISGHTALYWYRQSLGQGLEFLIYFQGNSAPDKSGLPSDRFSAERTGGSVSTLTIQRTQQEDSAVYLCASSIGQSLSYNSPLHFGNGTRLTVT.

This clone was counted a single time. This rearrangement joins TRBV28 to TRBJ2-3; TRBD2 aligns across 12 bases. J lost 3 bases, V lost 7 bases, and 5 bases had no gene match. CDR3 length equals 15 residues. CDR1 MDHEN and CDR2 SYDVKM come from the germline V gene. The CDR3 DNA is TGTGCCAGCAACCTAGCGGGAGGGGAGACAGATACGCAGTATTTT. Residues: CASNLAGGETDTQYF.

The chain is built from TRBV6-6 and TRBJ2-7; a weak D match, TRBD2 (5 bases). The CDR3 has 15 residues. From germline, CDR1 is MNHNY and CDR2 SVGAGI (reference sequence). Trimming took 0 bases from V and 4 from J, leaving 13 bases between them. The CDR3 DNA follows: TGTGCCAGCAGTTACTCGATAACCCCGGGGTACGAGCAGTACTTC. It yields the protein CASSYSITPGYEQYF.

The rearrangement joins TRBV4-1 to TRBJ1-2; perhaps TRBD1 as D (6 bases). Germline CDR1 and CDR2: MGHRA and YSYEKL. The V end lost 1 base, the J end lost 2 bases, and 17 bases lay between the germline ends. The CDR3 runs to 17 residues. The CDR3, as DNA: TGCGCCAGCAGCCAAGTGTCCCGGACAGCCAAAAACTATGGCTACACCTTC. It codes for CASSQVSRTAKNYGYTF.

The CDR3 protein is CASSLGAGGNYNEQFF. The CDR3 nucleotides read TGTGCCAGCAGCTTGGGTGCGGGAGGGAACTACAATGAGCAGTTCTTC. The chain has TRBV5-5 and TRBJ2-1, with 9 bases identical to TRBD2. The CDR3 contains 16 residues. Germline loops: CDR1 SGHKS, CDR2 YYEKEE (reference sequence). The V and J ends lost 0 bases and 3 bases, in that order; junction bases with no gene match: 4.

J is TRBJ2-1 and V is TRBV12-5; D possibly corresponds to TRBD1 (6 bases). There are 15 residues in the CDR3. Germline CDR1 LGHNT, CDR2 FRNRAP. Trimming shortened V by 3 bases and J by 0 bases, and 9 bases separated the two germline ends. The CDR3 protein is CASGLGQSSYNEQFF. CDR3 in DNA: TGTGCTAGTGGTTTAGGACAGAGCTCCTACAATGAGCAGTTCTTC.

This clone was counted between two and nine times. The V and J genes are TRBV28 and TRBJ2-1; the D gene is possibly TRBD2 (5 bases). The germline CDR1 and CDR2 sequences are MDHEN and SYDVKM. The length of the CDR3 is 14 residues. Deletions cut 11 bases from V and 0 bases from J, with 14 bases between. CDR3 DNA sequence: TGTGCCTCTAGCTTAGCCCTCTCCTACAATGAGCAGTTCTTC. Translated: CASSLALSYNEQFF.

This chain connects TRBV6-6 to TRBJ2-7, with D possibly TRBD1 on 6 matching bases. Germline V CDR1 and CDR2: MNHNY, SVGAGI (reference sequence). Trimming removed 7 bases at V and 2 bases at J, with 15 bases between. There are 14 residues in the CDR3. CDR3 in DNA: TGTGCCAGCATCCGCTTGGCAGGGGCCTACGAGCAGTACTTC. Its protein product is CASIRLAGAYEQYF.

The V and J genes are TRBV3-1 (or the pseudogene TRBV3-2) and TRBJ1-2; possible D gene TRBD1, 5 bases. V shed 2 bases and J shed 8 bases, with 6 bases lying between them. The CDR3 is 11 residues long. Germline lookup yields CDR1 LGHDT and CDR2 YNNKEL (reference sequence). The DNA of the CDR3 is TGTGCCAGCAGCCAAAGGGGAGGCTACACCTTC. It is translated as CASSQRGGYTF.

This clone was picked up a small number of times. This chain joins TRBV4-1 and TRBJ1-6; tentative D call: TRBD1 (5 bases). V dropped 6 bases and J dropped 2 bases, with 11 bases sitting between them. The V gene's germline CDR1 is MGHRA and CDR2 YSYEKL. This CDR3 has 15 amino acids. DNA of the CDR3: TGCGCCAGCAGTACAGGTGCCCCCTATAATTCACCCCTCCACTTT. This sequence encodes CASSTGAPYNSPLHF.

V gene TRBV14 combines with J gene TRBJ2-1; TRBD2 agrees at 8 bases. Unmatched junction bases numbered 8, after V lost 4 bases and J lost 0 bases. CDR1 and CDR2 from the germline V gene are SGHDN and FVKESK. This CDR3 spans 17 amino acids. CDR3 nucleotides: TGTGCCAGCAGCCGAGCCTTAAGCGGGAGCTCCTACAATGAGCAGTTCTTC. Its protein product is CASSRALSGSSYNEQFF.

The CDR3 DNA follows: TGTGCCAGCAGTTACGGTGACATCTTGGGGAACACTGAAGCTTTCTTT. This codes for CASSYGDILGNTEAFF. The gene calls are TRBV6-2 or TRBV6-3 and TRBJ1-1; D unclear. Germline V gene lookup returns CDR1 MNHEY and CDR2 SVGEGT. V lost 2 bases and J 1 base, leaving 14 bases between the germline ends. CDR3 length equals 16 residues.

The chain recombines TRBV10-2 with TRBJ1-2, with no clear D. Per the germline V gene, CDR1 is WSHSY and CDR2 is SAAADI. The V and J ends lost 5 bases and 2 bases respectively, with 15 bases between them. CDR3 length: 15 amino acids. CDR3 residues: CASSQTRAHNYGYTF. In DNA, the CDR3 is TGCGCCAGCAGTCAAACCCGAGCGCACAACTATGGCTACACCTTC.

The J gene is TRBJ2-3, the V gene TRBV2; no reliable D call. V lost 6 bases to trimming and J lost 2 bases, with 12 bases between them. Germline loops: CDR1 SNHLY, CDR2 FYNNEI. This CDR3 is 14 amino acids long. The CDR3 region has the DNA TGTGCCAGCAGCGGCGTCACAGACACAGATACGCAGTATTTT. Protein product: CASSGVTDTDTQYF.

This clone came up a few times. The J gene is TRBJ2-1, the V gene TRBV3-1 (or the pseudogene TRBV3-2), with D perhaps matching TRBD2 (6 bases). This CDR3 has 16 amino acids. Trimming took 4 bases from V and 0 from J, leaving 13 bases between them. The germline V gene has CDR1 LGHDT and CDR2 YNNKEL (reference sequence). The CDR3 spells CASSPRGSSSYNEQFF. CDR3 in DNA: TGTGCCAGCAGCCCCCGGGGGTCGAGCTCCTACAATGAGCAGTTCTTC.

The rearrangement links TRBV10-2 to TRBJ1-2; 9 nucleotides match TRBD1. With V trimmed by 4 bases and J by 5 bases, 11 bases remained unmatched. Germline CDR1 is WSHSY and CDR2 is SAAADI. This CDR3 is 16 amino acids long. CDR3 sequence (DNA): TGCGCCAGCAGTGCCCGGGGGACAGGGATACTTTATGGCTACACCTTC. It yields the protein CASSARGTGILYGYTF.

This clone was seen a single time. This sequence joins TRBV19 and TRBJ2-3, with 7 bases identical to TRBD2. In germline, CDR1 is LNHDA, CDR2 SQIVND (reference sequence). CDR3 size: 14 residues. V trimming: 6 bases; J trimming: 2 bases; junction bases outside the gene matches: 5. The CDR3 nucleotides are TGTGCCAGTAGCGGACTAGGACTCACAGATACGCAGTATTTT. This gives the protein CASSGLGLTDTQYF.

The chain employs TRBV10-1 and TRBJ1-4, with a tentative D call TRBD1 (6 bases). This CDR3 region has 13 residues. V dropped 6 bases and J dropped 3 bases, with 8 bases sitting between them. Germline CDR1 reads WNHNN; CDR2 reads SYGVQD (reference sequence). CDR3: CASSDRSNEKLFF. For the CDR3, the DNA is TGCGCCAGCAGCGACAGGTCTAATGAAAAACTGTTTTTT.

V usage is TRBV9 and J usage is TRBJ1-1; 9 bases map to TRBD1. This CDR3 has 14 residues. With V trimmed by 3 bases and J by 5 bases, 5 bases remained unmatched. Germline CDR1 SGDLS, CDR2 YYNGEE. The CDR3 DNA is TGTGCCAGCAGCGAGGGACAGGGCCTAACTGAAGCTTTCTTT. Protein product: CASSEGQGLTEAFF.

The chain carries TRBV5-1 and TRBJ1-5; D unresolved. CDR3 length: 15 residues. With 0 bases removed from V and 1 base from J, the gap between germline ends came to 8 bases. Germline CDR1 is SGHRS and CDR2 is YFSETQ. The CDR3 loop reads CASSLDPSSNQPQHF. The DNA of the CDR3 is TGCGCCAGCAGCTTGGACCCGAGCAGCAATCAGCCCCAGCATTTT. The full variable domain, in which reference TRBV5-1 and TRBJ1-5 provide the parts outside the CDR3, is KAGVTQTPRYLIKTRGQQVTLSCSPISGHRSVSWYQQTPGQGLQFLFEYFSETQRNKGNFPGRFSGRQFSNSRSEMNVSTLELGDSALYLCASSLDPSSNQPQHFGDGTRLSIL.

The chain joins TRBV2 to TRBJ2-1; D unclear. Deletions cut 6 bases from V and 3 bases from J, with 15 bases between. The CDR3 consists of 15 residues. Germline CDR1 and CDR2: SNHLY and FYNNEI. This CDR3 is CASRSLTTYYNEQFF. Here the CDR3 DNA reads TGTGCCAGCAGGTCACTGACAACCTACTACAATGAGCAGTTCTTC. The whole variable domain, filled in from reference TRBV2 and TRBJ2-1, reads EPEVTQTPSHQVTQMGQEVILRCVPISNHLYFYWYRQILGQKVEFLVSFYNNEISEKSEIFDDQFSVERPDGSNFTLKIRSTKLEDSAMYFCASRSLTTYYNEQFFGPGTRLTVL.

V usage is TRBV6-6 and J usage is TRBJ2-7, with a weak D call TRBD1 (5 bases). This CDR3 is 14 amino acids long. Germline CDR1 and CDR2: MNHNY and SVGAGI (reference sequence). Trimming took 0 bases from V and 3 from J, leaving 9 bases between them. The CDR3: CASSYSDSYYEQYF. In DNA, the CDR3 is TGTGCCAGCAGTTACTCAGACAGTTACTACGAGCAGTACTTC.

The chain uses TRBV9 and TRBJ1-2, with 10 bases lining up with TRBD1. This CDR3 comprises 15 residues. CDR1 is SGDLS and CDR2 is YYNGEE in the germline V gene. V was clipped by 0 bases and J by 8 bases; unmatched bases: 7. The CDR3 sequence is CASSVAHGTGEGYTF. DNA of the CDR3: TGTGCCAGCAGCGTAGCCCACGGGACAGGGGAAGGCTACACCTTC.